This T cell receptor beta chain was sequenced for a study of blood T cell repertoires in COVID-19. In the study overall: Both acute and convalescent COVID-19 samples were obtained from the United States, Italy and Spain.

Assay: immunoSEQ multiplex PCR; the TCRdb copy retains only in-frame clones and omits some. The table has 250,000 or so clones, 84% seen once. Per germline, CDR1 SNHLY and CDR2 FYNNEI. V was trimmed by 6 bases and J by 6 bases, leaving 12 bases between them. The CDR3 is 13 residues long. The sequencing sample was made of PBMCs or T cells enriched from blood (not recorded which). This rearrangement joins TRBV2 to TRBJ1-5; D is perhaps TRBD1 (6 bases). The clonotype was recovered from a man aged 55 to 70 who had recovered from COVID-19. CDR3 residues: CASSGTMLQPQHF. The CDR3 nucleotides read TGTGCCAGCAGCGGGACAATGCTTCAGCCCCAGCATTTT.